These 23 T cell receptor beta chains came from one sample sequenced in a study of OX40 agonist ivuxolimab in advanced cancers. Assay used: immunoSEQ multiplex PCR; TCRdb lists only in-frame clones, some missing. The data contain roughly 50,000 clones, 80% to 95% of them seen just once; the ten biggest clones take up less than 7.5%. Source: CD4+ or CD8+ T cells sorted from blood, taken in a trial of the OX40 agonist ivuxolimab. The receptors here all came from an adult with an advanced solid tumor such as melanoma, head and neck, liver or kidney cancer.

The CDR3 reads CASSLSGSGNEQFF. The CDR3 bases are TGTGCCAGCAGTTTATCGGGTAGCGGCAATGAGCAGTTCTTC. This sequence joins TRBV27 and TRBJ2-1, with D perhaps TRBD2 (6 bases). The CDR3 consists of 14 residues. The V gene lost 0 bases and the J gene lost 6 bases, with 9 bases spanning the gap. Germline V gene data show CDR1 as MNHEY and CDR2 as SMNVEV (reference sequence).

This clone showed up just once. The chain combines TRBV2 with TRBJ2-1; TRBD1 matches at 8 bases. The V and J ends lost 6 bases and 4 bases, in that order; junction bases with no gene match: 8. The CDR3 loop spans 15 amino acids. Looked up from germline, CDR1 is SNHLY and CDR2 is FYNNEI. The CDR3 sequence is CASSPGQGVYNEQFF. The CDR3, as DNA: TGTGCCAGCAGCCCCGGACAGGGAGTATACAATGAGCAGTTCTTC.

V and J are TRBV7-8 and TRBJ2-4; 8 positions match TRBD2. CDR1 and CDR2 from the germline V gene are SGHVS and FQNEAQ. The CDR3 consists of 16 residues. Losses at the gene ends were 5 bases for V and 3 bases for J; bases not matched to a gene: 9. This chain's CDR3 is CASSRRGGPDKNIQYF. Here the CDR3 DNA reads TGTGCCAGCAGCCGACGGGGGGGGCCCGACAAAAACATTCAGTACTTC.

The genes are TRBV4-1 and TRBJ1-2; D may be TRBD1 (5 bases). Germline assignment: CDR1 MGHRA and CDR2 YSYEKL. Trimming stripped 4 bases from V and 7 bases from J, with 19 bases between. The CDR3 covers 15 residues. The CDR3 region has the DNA TGCGCCAGCAGCCTGTCGACCGGGGCTAAAGGTGGCTACACCTTC. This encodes CASSLSTGAKGGYTF.

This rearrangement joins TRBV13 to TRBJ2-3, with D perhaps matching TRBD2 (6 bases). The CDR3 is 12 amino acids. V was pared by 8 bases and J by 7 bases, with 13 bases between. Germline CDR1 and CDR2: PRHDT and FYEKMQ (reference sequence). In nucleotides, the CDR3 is TGTGCCAGCTCCGCGGGGAGGAATACGCAGTATTTT. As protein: CASSAGRNTQYF. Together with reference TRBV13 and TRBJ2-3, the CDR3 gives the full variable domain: AAGVIQSPRHLIKEKRETATLKCYPIPRHDTVYWYQQGPGQDPQFLISFYEKMQSDKGSIPDRFSAQQFSDYHSELNMSSLELGDSALYFCASSAGRNTQYFGPGTRLTVL.

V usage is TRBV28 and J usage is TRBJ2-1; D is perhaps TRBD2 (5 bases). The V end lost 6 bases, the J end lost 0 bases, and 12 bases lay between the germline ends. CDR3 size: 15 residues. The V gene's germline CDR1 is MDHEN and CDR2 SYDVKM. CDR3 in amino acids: CASRHAGSSYNEQFF. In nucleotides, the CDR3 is TGTGCCAGCAGACATGCTGGGAGCTCCTACAATGAGCAGTTCTTC.

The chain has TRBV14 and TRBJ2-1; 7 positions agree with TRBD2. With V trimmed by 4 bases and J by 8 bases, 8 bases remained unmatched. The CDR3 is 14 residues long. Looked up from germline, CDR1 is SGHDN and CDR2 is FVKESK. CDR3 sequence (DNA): TGTGCCAGCAGCCCTGTTGAGCGGGGTGATGAGCAGTTCTTC. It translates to CASSPVERGDEQFF.

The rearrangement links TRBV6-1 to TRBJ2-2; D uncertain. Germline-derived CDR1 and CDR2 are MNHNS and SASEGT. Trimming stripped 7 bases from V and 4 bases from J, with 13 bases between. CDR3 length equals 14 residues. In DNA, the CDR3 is TGTGCCAGCACGGAAGGGCCGGTCACCGGGGAGCTGTTTTTT. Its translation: CASTEGPVTGELFF.

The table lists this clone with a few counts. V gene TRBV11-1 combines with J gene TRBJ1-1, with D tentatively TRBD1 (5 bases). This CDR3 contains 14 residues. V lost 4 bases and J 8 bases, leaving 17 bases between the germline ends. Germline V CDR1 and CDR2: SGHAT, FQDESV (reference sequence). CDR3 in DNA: TGTGCCAGCAGCTCCTGGTCGGGGGATCGGGAAGCTTTCTTT. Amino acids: CASSSWSGDREAFF.

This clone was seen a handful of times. The CDR3 region is CASSDGDRFYEQYV. The CDR3 DNA reads TGTGCCAGCAGTGATGGGGACAGATTCTACGAGCAGTACGTC. The chain joins TRBV6-1 to TRBJ2-7; TRBD1 matches 7 bases. Germline CDR1 is MNHNS and CDR2 is SASEGT. Germline trimming cut 3 bases from V and 3 bases from J; bases unmatched to any gene: 5. The CDR3 has 14 amino acids.

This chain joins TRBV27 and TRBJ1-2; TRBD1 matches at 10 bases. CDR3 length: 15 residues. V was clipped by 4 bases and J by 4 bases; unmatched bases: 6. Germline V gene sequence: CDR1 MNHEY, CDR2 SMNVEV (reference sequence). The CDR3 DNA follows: TGTGCCAGCAGTTACGGGACAGGGGTTAGCTATGGCTACACCTTC. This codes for CASSYGTGVSYGYTF.

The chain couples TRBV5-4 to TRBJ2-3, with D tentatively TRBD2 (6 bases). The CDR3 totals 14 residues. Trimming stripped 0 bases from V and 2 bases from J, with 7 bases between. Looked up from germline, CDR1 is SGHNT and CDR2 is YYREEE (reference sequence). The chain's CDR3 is CASSLELATDTQYF. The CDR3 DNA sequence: TGTGCCAGCAGCTTGGAACTAGCCACAGATACGCAGTATTTT.

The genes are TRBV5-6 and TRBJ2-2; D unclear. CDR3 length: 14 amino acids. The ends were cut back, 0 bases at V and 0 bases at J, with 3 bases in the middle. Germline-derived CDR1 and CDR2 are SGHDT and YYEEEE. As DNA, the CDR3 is TGTGCCAGCAGCTTGGACTCGAACACCGGGGAGCTGTTTTTT. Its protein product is CASSLDSNTGELFF.

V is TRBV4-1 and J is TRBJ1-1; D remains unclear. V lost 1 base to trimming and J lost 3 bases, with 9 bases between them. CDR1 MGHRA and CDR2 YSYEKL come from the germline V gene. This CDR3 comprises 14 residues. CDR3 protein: CASSQVGTDTEAFF. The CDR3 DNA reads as TGCGCCAGCAGCCAAGTCGGTACAGACACTGAAGCTTTCTTT.

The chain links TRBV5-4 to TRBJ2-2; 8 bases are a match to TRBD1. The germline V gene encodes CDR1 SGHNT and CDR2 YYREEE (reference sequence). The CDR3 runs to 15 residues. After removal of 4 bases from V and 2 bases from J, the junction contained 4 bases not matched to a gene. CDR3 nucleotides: TGTGCCAGCAGCCAGGACAGGGCCAACACCGGGGAGCTGTTTTTT. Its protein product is CASSQDRANTGELFF.

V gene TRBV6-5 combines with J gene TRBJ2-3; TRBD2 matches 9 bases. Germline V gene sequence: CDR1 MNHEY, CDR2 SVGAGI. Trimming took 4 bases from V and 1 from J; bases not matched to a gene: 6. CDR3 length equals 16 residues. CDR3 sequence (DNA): TGTGCCAGCAGTTCGCAGACTAGCGGTGGCACAGATACGCAGTATTTT. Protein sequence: CASSSQTSGGTDTQYF.

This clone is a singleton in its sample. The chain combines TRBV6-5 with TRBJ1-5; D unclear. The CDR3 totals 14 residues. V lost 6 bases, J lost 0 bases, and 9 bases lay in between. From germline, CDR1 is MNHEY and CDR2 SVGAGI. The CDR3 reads CASSEGYSNQPQHF. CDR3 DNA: TGTGCCAGCAGCGAGGGTTATAGCAATCAGCCCCAGCATTTT.

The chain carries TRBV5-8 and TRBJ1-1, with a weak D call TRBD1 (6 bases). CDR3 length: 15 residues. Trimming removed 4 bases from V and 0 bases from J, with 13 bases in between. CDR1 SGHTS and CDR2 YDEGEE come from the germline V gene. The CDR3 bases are TGTGCCAGCAGCCCGGAACAGGGATTGAACACTGAAGCTTTCTTT. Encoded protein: CASSPEQGLNTEAFF.

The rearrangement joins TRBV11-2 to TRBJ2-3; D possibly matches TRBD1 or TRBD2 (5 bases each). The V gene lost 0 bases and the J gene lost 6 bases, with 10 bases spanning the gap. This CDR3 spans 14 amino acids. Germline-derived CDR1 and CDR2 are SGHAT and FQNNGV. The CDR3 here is CASSLDRGADTQYF. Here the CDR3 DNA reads TGTGCCAGCAGCTTAGATCGAGGGGCGGATACGCAGTATTTT. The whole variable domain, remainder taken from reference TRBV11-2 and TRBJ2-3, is EAGVAQSPRYKIIEKRQSVAFWCNPISGHATLYWYQQILGQGPKLLIQFQNNGVVDDSQLPKDRFSAERLKGVDSTLKIQPAKLEDSAVYLCASSLDRGADTQYFGPGTRLTVL.

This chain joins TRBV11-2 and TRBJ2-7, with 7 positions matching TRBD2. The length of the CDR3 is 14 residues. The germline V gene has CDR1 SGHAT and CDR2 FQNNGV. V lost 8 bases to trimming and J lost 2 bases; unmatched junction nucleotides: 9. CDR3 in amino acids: CASSSLAATYEQYV. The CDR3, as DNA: TGTGCCAGCTCGAGTCTAGCGGCGACCTACGAGCAGTACGTC.

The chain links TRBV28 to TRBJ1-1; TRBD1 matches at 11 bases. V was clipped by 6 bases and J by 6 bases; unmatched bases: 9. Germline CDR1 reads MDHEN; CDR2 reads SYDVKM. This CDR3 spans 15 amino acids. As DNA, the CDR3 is TGTGCCAGCAGGCGGGTACCGGGACAGGGGGCTGAAGCTTTCTTT. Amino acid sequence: CASRRVPGQGAEAFF.

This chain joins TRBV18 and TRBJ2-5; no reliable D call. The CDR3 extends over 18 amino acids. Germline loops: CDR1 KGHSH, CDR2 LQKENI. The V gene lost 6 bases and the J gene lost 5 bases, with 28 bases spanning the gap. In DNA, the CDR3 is TGTGCCAGCTCCTTCCTCATGAGGACGAGCTGGCCGGACGAGACCCAGTACTTC. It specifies CASSFLMRTSWPDETQYF.

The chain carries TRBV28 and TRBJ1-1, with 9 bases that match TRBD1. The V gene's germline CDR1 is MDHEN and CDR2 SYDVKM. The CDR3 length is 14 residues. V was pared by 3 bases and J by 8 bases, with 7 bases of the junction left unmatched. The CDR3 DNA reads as TGTGCCAGCAGTTTCCCGACAGGGGGAGTGGAAGCTTTCTTT. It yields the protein CASSFPTGGVEAFF.